This TCR beta chain was captured by sequencing in a study of identical twins. TCRdb reanalysed the 5' RACE reads using MiXCR and keeps one entry per CDR3 protein. The sample yields some 710,000 distinct CDR3 sequences, 6.1% seen once. The CDR3 spans 15 residues. The V gene lost 7 bases and the J gene lost 1 base, with 16 bases spanning the gap. This clonotype has a handful of counts. This sequence was found in a man younger than 35 in good health. The source material was naive T cells sorted from blood. The chain carries TRBV12-3 or TRBV12-4 and TRBJ1-1, with D maybe TRBD1 (5 bases). In DNA form, the CDR3 reads TGTGCCAGCAACCTACCGGGACTCAAGAACACTGAAGCTTTCTTT. Its protein product is CASNLPGLKNTEAFF.